This entry is about one TCR beta chain. Its antigen is unknown. The entry originates in a study of T cell responses to AZD1222 COVID-19 vaccine. Overall study findings and caveats: White British ancestry dominated among donors, who included more females, and clonal diversity was possibly underestimated.

From germline, CDR1 is SGHTA and CDR2 FQGNSA. CDR3 length: 16 residues. V lost 1 base, J lost 2 bases, and 14 bases lay in between. Libraries were prepared by immunoSEQ multiplex PCR; TCRdb keeps only in-frame clonotypes and omits some of them. The sample lists 150,000 to 200,000 clones, 92% occurring once. The rearrangement uses TRBV7-2 and TRBJ2-5, with D perhaps matching TRBD2 (7 bases). This sequence was found in an adult who received the AZD1222 COVID-19 vaccine. Sequencing was performed on peripheral blood, taken 28 days after the second AZD1222 dose. The CDR3 loop reads CASSLVGGGLQETQYF. Here the CDR3 DNA reads TGTGCCAGCAGCTTAGTAGGGGGGGGTCTACAAGAGACCCAGTACTTC.